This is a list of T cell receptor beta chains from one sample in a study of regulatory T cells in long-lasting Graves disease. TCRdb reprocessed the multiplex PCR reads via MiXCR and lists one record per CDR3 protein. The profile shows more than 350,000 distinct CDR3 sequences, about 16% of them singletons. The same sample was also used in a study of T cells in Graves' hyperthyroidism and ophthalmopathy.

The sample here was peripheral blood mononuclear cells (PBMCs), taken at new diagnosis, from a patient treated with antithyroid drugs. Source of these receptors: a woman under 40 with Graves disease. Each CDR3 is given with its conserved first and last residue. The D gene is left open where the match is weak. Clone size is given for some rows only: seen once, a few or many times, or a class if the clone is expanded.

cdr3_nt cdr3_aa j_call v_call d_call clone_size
TGCAGTGCTCCCCGGCTCGCCCCCTGCAATGAGCAGTTCTTC CSAPRLAPCNEQFF TRBJ2-1 TRBV20-1 . .
TGTGCCAGCAGTCGTCGCGGGACAGACCACGGCCAGCCCCAGCATTTT CASSRRGTDHGQPQHF TRBJ1-5 TRBV2 TRBD1 many
TGTGCCAGCAGTGAAGCCTTGGGAGGAGATCAGCCCCAGCATTTT CASSEALGGDQPQHF TRBJ1-5 TRBV6-1 . many
TGTGCCAGCAGCCGAACCTCGACAGGGGTCAATACCTACGAGCAGTACTTC CASSRTSTGVNTYEQYF TRBJ2-7 TRBV3-1 TRBD1 .
TGTGCCAGCAGCTTAGAGGTGGGGGGCGTAGAGACCCAGTACTTC CASSLEVGGVETQYF TRBJ2-5 TRBV7-8 . many
TGCGCCAGCAGCCCCCACGGGTCCGCCAAAGGCTACACCTTC CASSPHGSAKGYTF TRBJ1-2 TRBV5-1 . .
TGTGCCAGCAGCTTAGAATGGGGACAGGGATCACGCTACAATGAGCAGTTCTTC CASSLEWGQGSRYNEQFF TRBJ2-1 TRBV7-6 TRBD1 many
TGCAGTGCTAGATTCGGAGGGGACGCTTCACCCCTCCACTTT CSARFGGDASPLHF TRBJ1-6 TRBV20-1 . few
TGTGCCAGCAGCTCCTCGACGGCTAGCGGGTTGAGTGGTTACGAGCAGTACTTC CASSSSTASGLSGYEQYF TRBJ2-7 TRBV7-9 TRBD2 .
TGCGCCAGCAGCCAAGAGGGGGTAGGGATGGGTGAGCAGTTCTTC CASSQEGVGMGEQFF TRBJ2-1 TRBV4-1 . few
TGTGCCAGCAGTTACCCCCCCGGACAGGGATTTTGGGAGCAGTACTTC CASSYPPGQGFWEQYF TRBJ2-7 TRBV6-2/TRBV6-3 TRBD1 .
TGTGCCAGCAGCGCCGCCGACAGGGCACGGGCCGGGGAGCTGTTTTTT CASSAADRARAGELFF TRBJ2-2 TRBV7-9 TRBD1 many
TGTGCCAGCAGGTTGACTAGCGCAAACACAGATACGCAGTATTTT CASRLTSANTDTQYF TRBJ2-3 TRBV7-9 TRBD2 many
TGTGCCAGCAGTTGGGACACGTCCTACGAGCAGTACTTC CASSWDTSYEQYF TRBJ2-7 TRBV28 . many
TGTGCCAGCAGCCGATTTCCGGGACTAGCGGGAGAGACCCAGTACTTC CASSRFPGLAGETQYF TRBJ2-5 TRBV3-1 TRBD2 many
TGTGCCACCAGCAGAGCTCTGGACAGTTCCTTTCACTATGGCTACACCTTC CATSRALDSSFHYGYTF TRBJ1-2 TRBV15 . many
TGCAGTGCTACATACCCCTTAACTCCTCTAGCGGGAGTTGTATACGAGCAGTACTTC CSATYPLTPLAGVVYEQYF TRBJ2-7 TRBV20-1 TRBD2 many
TGTGCCAGTAGTGATGCGGCAGGGGGAAGGGACGGCTACACCTTC CASSDAAGGRDGYTF TRBJ1-2 TRBV19 TRBD1 .
TGCAGTGCTAGAGAAGGCAGGGGGGGGGTTCTTTATGGCTACACCTTC CSAREGRGGVLYGYTF TRBJ1-2 TRBV20-1 TRBD1 many
TGTGCTAGTGGTTTGTTACAGGGAGGTGGCTACACCTTC CASGLLQGGGYTF TRBJ1-2 TRBV12-5 . few
TGTGCCTGGAGTGCGGGACTAGACTACAATGAGCAGTTCTTC CAWSAGLDYNEQFF TRBJ2-1 TRBV30 TRBD2 .
TGTGCCAGCAGTCCCCGCGGGGATTTTGGAAACACCATATATTTT CASSPRGDFGNTIYF TRBJ1-3 TRBV25-1 . .
TGCAGTGCTAGTGTTTTAGCGGGAGGGCAAGGTGAGCAGTTCTTC CSASVLAGGQGEQFF TRBJ2-1 TRBV20-1 TRBD2 many
TGCAGCGTTGAAGCAGGTGAAGAGACCCAGTACTTC CSVEAGEETQYF TRBJ2-5 TRBV29-1 . .
TGTGCCAGCAGCTTCTACGGGGGCTCCTACGAGCAGTACTTC CASSFYGGSYEQYF TRBJ2-7 TRBV5-5 . many
TGCAGTGCTAGGGGTGGGACAGGGGGCGGTGGTGGCAATCAGCCCCAGCATTTT CSARGGTGGGGGNQPQHF TRBJ1-5 TRBV20-1 TRBD1 .
TGTGCCAGCAGCCCTCCGGGCCTAGAAGGAGGGACCCAGTACTTC CASSPPGLEGGTQYF TRBJ2-5 TRBV11-3 . many
TGTGCCATCTCCCAGAGGGGGGCAGACTATGGCTACACCTTC CAISQRGADYGYTF TRBJ1-2 TRBV2 . many
TGTGCCAGCAGCTGGCCAGACAGTCACTACGAGCAGTACTTC CASSWPDSHYEQYF TRBJ2-7 TRBV5-6 . many
TGTGCCTGGACTCCGGGACAGGCCTACGAGCAGTACTTC CAWTPGQAYEQYF TRBJ2-7 TRBV30 TRBD1 many
TGTGCCAGCAGCTTAGCGATTAGGGCTAGCAGGGAGCAGTACTTC CASSLAIRASREQYF TRBJ2-7 TRBV7-2 . many
TGTGCCATCAGTGAGGCCCCGCGCCCCACCGGGGAGCTGTTTTTT CAISEAPRPTGELFF TRBJ2-2 TRBV10-3 . .
TGTGCCAGCGGACTGACAGGGTCTCTGAATCAGCCCCAGCATTTT CASGLTGSLNQPQHF TRBJ1-5 TRBV6-4 TRBD1 few
TGCGCCAGCAGCTTGTACCGGCCGGAAGGGGGAGCTTTCTTT CASSLYRPEGGAFF TRBJ1-1 TRBV5-1 . many
TGTGCCAGCAGCGCCGACAGGGAGAGCACTGAAGCTTTCTTT CASSADRESTEAFF TRBJ1-1 TRBV7-3 TRBD1 many
TGTGCCAGCAGCTTAGGCCTCGACACCGGGGAGCTGTTTTTT CASSLGLDTGELFF TRBJ2-2 TRBV13 . many
TGTGCCAGCAGCGCGGAGGGGCGGAAGCAGGAGACCCAGTACTTC CASSAEGRKQETQYF TRBJ2-5 TRBV9 . many
TGCAGTGCCAACCCCACTAGCCCGTCCTACGAGCAGTACTTC CSANPTSPSYEQYF TRBJ2-7 TRBV20-1 . many
TGTGCCAGCAGCTTGGGCCTAGCGGGAGAGGGTAATGAGCAGTTCTTC CASSLGLAGEGNEQFF TRBJ2-1 TRBV5-8 TRBD2 .
TGCGCCAGCAGCCAGAGGGGGCACAGGGTGGGCGATGAGCAGTTCTTC CASSQRGHRVGDEQFF TRBJ2-1 TRBV4-1 TRBD1 .
TGTGCCAGCAGCCCGGGACTAGCGGTGACAGATACGCAGTATTTT CASSPGLAVTDTQYF TRBJ2-3 TRBV12-3/TRBV12-4 TRBD2 many